This T cell receptor beta chain stems from a study of T cell responses to AZD1222 COVID-19 vaccine. Study context: Timing groups of about 4 and about 12 weeks for second doses were pooled.

Study conclusions and caveats: The sample set comprised mostly white British donors with more females, and clonal diversity was possibly underestimated. Baseline seropositivity occurred in only six AZD1222 recipients.

A few counts support this clone. Its antigen is still unknown. The CDR3 loop spans 18 amino acids. Libraries were prepared by immunoSEQ multiplex PCR; TCRdb keeps only in-frame clonotypes and omits some of them. The profile shows 97,000 or so clones, approximately 90% of them singletons. The chain combines TRBV21-1 with TRBJ2-5; the table's D call, TRBD2, was not checked against the DNA. TRBV21-1 is recorded as a pseudogene. Sequences were derived from peripheral blood, sampled on day 0 of AZD1222 vaccination. This clonotype was obtained from an adult in good health. The CDR3 loop reads CASSTRTSGSPGQETQYF. In nucleotides, the CDR3 is TGTGCCAGCAGCACCCGGACTAGCGGGAGCCCCGGCCAAGAGACCCAGTACTTC.